This TCR beta chain was observed in a study of beta chain features in type 1 diabetes. The authors reverse transcribed all of the isolated RNA, so sequencing captured expressed TCRB transcripts. Data came from immunoSEQ multiplex PCR; TCRdb stores just in-frame clones and leaves some out. Of about 160,000 clones detected, 8% to 8.5% appear once; the ten largest clones hold approximately 0.54%. This clone has a handful of counts. Its antigen is unidentified. Germline trimming cut 8 bases from V and 3 bases from J; bases unmatched to any gene: 6. In germline, CDR1 is MDHEN, CDR2 SYDVKM. The CDR3 has 14 amino acids. Study conclusions and caveats: Type 1 diabetes patients had TCRB CDR3s that were shorter (moderately but significantly so) in all four CD4+ subsets.

The sequence came from a woman aged 18-35 years with type 1 diabetes. The chain uses TRBV28 and TRBJ2-3; TRBD1 agrees at 9 bases. The sample taken for sequencing was central memory CD4+ T cells from blood. The CDR3 here is CASGSTGGTDTQYF. In DNA, the CDR3 is TGTGCCAGCGGATCGACAGGGGGAACAGATACGCAGTATTTT.